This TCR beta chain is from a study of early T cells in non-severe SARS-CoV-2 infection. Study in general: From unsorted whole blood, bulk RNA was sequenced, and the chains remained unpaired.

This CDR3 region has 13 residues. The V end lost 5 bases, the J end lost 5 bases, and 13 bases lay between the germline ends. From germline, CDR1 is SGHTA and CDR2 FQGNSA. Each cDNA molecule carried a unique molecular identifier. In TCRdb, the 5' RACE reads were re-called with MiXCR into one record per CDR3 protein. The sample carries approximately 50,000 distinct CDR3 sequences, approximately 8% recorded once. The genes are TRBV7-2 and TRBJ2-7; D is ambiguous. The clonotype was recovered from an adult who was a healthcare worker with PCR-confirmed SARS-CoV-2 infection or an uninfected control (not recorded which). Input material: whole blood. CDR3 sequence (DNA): TGTGCCAGCAGCGCCCCGCATGAGGACGAGCAGTACTTC. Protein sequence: CASSAPHEDEQYF.